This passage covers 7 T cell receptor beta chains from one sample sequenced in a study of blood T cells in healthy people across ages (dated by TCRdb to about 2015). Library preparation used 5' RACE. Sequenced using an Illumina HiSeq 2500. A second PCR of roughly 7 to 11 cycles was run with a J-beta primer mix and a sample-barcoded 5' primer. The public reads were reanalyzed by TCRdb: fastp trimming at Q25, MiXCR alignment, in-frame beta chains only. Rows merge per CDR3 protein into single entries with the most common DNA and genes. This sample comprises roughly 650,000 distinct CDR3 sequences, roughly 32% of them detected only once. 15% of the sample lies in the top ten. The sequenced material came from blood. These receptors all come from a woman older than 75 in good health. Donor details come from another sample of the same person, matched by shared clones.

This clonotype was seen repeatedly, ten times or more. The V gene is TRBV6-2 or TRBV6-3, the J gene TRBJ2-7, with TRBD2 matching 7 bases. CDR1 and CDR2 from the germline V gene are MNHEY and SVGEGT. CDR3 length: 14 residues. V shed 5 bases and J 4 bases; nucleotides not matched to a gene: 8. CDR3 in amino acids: CASSPRGVSYEQYF. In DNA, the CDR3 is TGTGCCAGCAGTCCCCGGGGGGTTTCATACGAGCAGTACTTC.

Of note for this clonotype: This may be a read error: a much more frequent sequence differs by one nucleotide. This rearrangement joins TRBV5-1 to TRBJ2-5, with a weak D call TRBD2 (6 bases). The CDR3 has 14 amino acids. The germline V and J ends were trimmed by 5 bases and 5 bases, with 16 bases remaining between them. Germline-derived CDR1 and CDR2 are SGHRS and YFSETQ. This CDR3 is CASRLGGVLETQYF. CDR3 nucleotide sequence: TGCGCCAGCAGACTGGGGGGAGTTCTGGAGACCCAGTACTTC. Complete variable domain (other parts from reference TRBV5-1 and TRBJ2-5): KAGVTQTPRYLIKTRGQQVTLSCSPISGHRSVSWYQQTPGQGLQFLFEYFSETQRNKGNFPGRFSGRQFSNSRSEMNVSTLELGDSALYLCASRLGGVLETQYFGPGTRLLVL.

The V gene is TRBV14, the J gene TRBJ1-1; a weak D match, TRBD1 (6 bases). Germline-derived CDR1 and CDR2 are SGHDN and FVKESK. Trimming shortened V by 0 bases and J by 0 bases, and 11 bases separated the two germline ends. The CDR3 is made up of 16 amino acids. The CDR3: CASSQDLGAVNTEAFF. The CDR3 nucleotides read TGTGCCAGCAGCCAAGATTTGGGGGCAGTGAACACTGAAGCTTTCTTT.

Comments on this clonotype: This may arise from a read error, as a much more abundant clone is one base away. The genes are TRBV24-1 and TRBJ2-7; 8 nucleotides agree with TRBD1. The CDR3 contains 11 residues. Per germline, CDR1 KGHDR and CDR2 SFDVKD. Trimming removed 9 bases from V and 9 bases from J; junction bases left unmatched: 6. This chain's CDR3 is CATADRDGQYF. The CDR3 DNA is TGTGCCACCGCGGACAGGGACGGGCAGTACTTC.

CDR3 DNA: TGTGCCAGCAGTTACGCGGCAGCTAGAATGAACACTGAAGCTTTCTTT. It codes for CASSYAAARMNTEAFF. This chain connects TRBV6-5 to TRBJ1-1, with no clear D. Germline V CDR1 and CDR2: MNHEY, SVGAGI. CDR3 length: 16 residues. The germline V and J ends were trimmed by 2 bases and 0 bases, with 13 bases remaining between them.

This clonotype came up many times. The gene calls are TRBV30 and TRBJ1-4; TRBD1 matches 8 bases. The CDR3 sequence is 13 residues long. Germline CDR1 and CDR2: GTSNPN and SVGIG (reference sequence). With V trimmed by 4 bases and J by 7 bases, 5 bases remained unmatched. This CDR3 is CAWKGTGAEKLFF. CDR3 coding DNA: TGTGCCTGGAAGGGGACAGGAGCTGAAAAACTGTTTTTT.

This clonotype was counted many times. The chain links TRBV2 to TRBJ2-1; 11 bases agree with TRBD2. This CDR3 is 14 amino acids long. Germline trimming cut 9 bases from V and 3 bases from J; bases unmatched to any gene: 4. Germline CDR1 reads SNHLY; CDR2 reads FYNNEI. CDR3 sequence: CASRGTSGYNEQFF. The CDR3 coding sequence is TGTGCCAGTCGGGGGACTAGCGGCTACAATGAGCAGTTCTTC.